The clone carrying this T cell receptor beta chain has a handful of counts. Its cognate antigen is unknown. Every bit of the isolated RNA underwent reverse transcription, so sequencing read expressed TCRB transcripts. Data came from immunoSEQ multiplex PCR; TCRdb stores just in-frame clones and leaves some out. The sample yields more than 300,000 clones, about 10% seen once. The data belong to a study of beta chain features in type 1 diabetes. The overall study: The study found patients and healthy donors alike in age, gender and cell yields. Study observations and caveats: A moderate, significant TCRB CDR3 shortening appeared in type 1 diabetes across four CD4+ subsets.

After removal of 6 bases from V and 2 bases from J, the junction contained 12 bases not matched to a gene. From germline, CDR1 is MNHNY and CDR2 SVGAGI (reference sequence). This CDR3 has 16 amino acids. The chain uses TRBV6-6 and TRBJ2-5; 7 bases map to TRBD2. The sequencing sample was made of central memory CD4+ T cells from blood. The receptor comes from a young man with type 1 diabetes. The CDR3 DNA reads as TGTGCCAGCAGCCTTCGAGGGAGGGCTACTCAAGAGACCCAGTACTTC. Encoded protein: CASSLRGRATQETQYF.